This note documents a single TCR beta chain sequence. What antigen it recognizes has not been identified. Base qualities are not recorded, but no much larger clone differs from it by a single base. The data were taken from a study of STAT5B mutations in CD4+ large granular lymphocyte leukemia (dated by TCRdb to the early 2020s). For context, the study as a whole: Among healthy controls, the CDR3 'QG' motif was associated with a particular HLA allele. The study compared the TCRbeta repertoires of patients with CD4+ T-cell large granular lymphocyte leukemia against those of healthy blood donors. The purity of purified fractions was confirmed by flow cytometry on FACSCanto II or FACSVerse to exceed 95% among lymphocytes.

Buffy coats from under 40 blood donors, supplied by the Finnish Red Cross blood service, were used as healthy controls. All TCR-sequenced material derived from peripheral blood: patient blood samples and healthy donor buffy coats. Peripheral blood mononuclear cells were isolated by Ficoll-Hypaque gradient centrifugation. CD4+ cells were purified magnetically from the buffy coats of healthy controls. Genomic DNA was extracted with the Gentra Puregene Cell and Tissue kit and quantified on a Qubit 2.0 fluorometer. TCRbeta rearrangements were sequenced from genomic DNA using the immunoSEQ assay at survey resolution. In the paper's pipeline: In the TCR sequencing data, the lowest productive clonotype frequency that could be detected was 2.59 x 10-5. Only productive TCRbeta rearrangements, meaning sequences that were complete and in-frame, were kept for the analyses. Clonality for each sample was calculated as Simpson clonality in the immunoSEQ Analyzer version 3.0. Clones were categorized by frequency as very rare, small, medium, large (1-20%) or hyperexpanded (>20%). OLGA 1.2.3 estimated generation probabilities, VDJtools produced V-gene circos plots, VDJdb was queried for specificities, and GLIPH identified CDR3 motifs. TCRdb retrieved this table from immuneACCESS and kept in-frame rearrangements only. Not all clones are present; in checked studies, unresolved V genes account for under half, and no reason is known for the remainder. That table furnishes V, J and clone size, whereas the DNA furnished D and trimming. This sample gives about 30,000 clones in total; under 85% of them show up just once. The ten largest clones represent 2.1% of the sample.

What the study reported, not specific to this receptor: The data were not HLA-matched, and the relatively small sample size could explain the higher clonality seen in CD4+ compared with CD8+ T-LGLL. Main leukemic clonotypes were private to each patient, although about a quarter of the main leukemic clonotypes were found at low frequency in the non-leukemic repertoires of other patients. TRBV06-family usage was enriched among the top patient clones (8/27) compared with healthy controls (2/35). Compared with healthy CD4+ repertoires, CD4-sorted patient repertoires appeared more clonal, and this difference remained even after the putative leukemic clones were removed.

The CDR3 covers 16 residues, taking in both the cysteine and the phenylalanine. Only CDR3 DNA remains: 48 bases, in frame from the first base. Looking up the germline V gene yields CDR1 SGHNT and CDR2 YENEEA. For this chain, trimming is 3 bases at the V end and 9 bases at the J end, and the number of junction bases without a gene match is 9. The TCR comes from a human donor in good health. The sequenced sample was CD4+ T cells from blood buffy coats. This receptor chain uses TRBV11-3 and TRBJ2-3; TRBD2 agrees with 13 junctional bases. The nucleotide sequence is given as TGTGCCAGCAGCTTTCAAACTAGCGGGGGGGAAGGAACGCAGTATTTT. This codes for CASSFQTSGGEGTQYF.